The 3 T cell receptor beta chains in this list originate from one sample, sequenced in a study of T-cell reconstitution after alpha-beta-depleted transplantation in children. During its preparation, the TCRbeta library received unique molecular identifiers. TCRdb reprocessed the PCR reads via MiXCR and lists one record per CDR3 protein. Seen here are 230,000 or so distinct CDR3 sequences, 12% observed once, and the top ten hold about 2.6%. The specimen comprised PBMCs from the stem cell graft donor, sampled from the stem cell graft. The receptors come from a human donor who donated a stem cell graft to a child with acute lymphoblastic leukemia.

In its sample, this clonotype was seen many times. The chain couples TRBV20-1 to TRBJ2-7; D gene uncertain. This CDR3 is 12 amino acids long. Germline V gives CDR1 DFQATT, CDR2 SNEGSKA (reference sequence). Deletions cut 0 bases from V and 5 bases from J, with 8 bases between. The CDR3 loop is CSARDPVNEQYF. CDR3 coding DNA: TGCAGTGCTAGAGATCCTGTCAACGAGCAGTACTTC.

Only a few counts were recorded for this clonotype. The CDR3 loop reads CSAKQGMSPEAFF. In DNA form, the CDR3 reads TGCAGTGCCAAACAGGGGATGAGCCCTGAAGCTTTCTTT. The chain recombines TRBV20-1 with TRBJ1-1, with 7 bases that match TRBD1. In germline, CDR1 is DFQATT, CDR2 SNEGSKA (reference sequence). CDR3 length: 13 residues. Trimming cost V 6 bases and J 6 bases; bases outside gene matches: 10.

This clonotype came up many times. The V and J genes are TRBV7-2 and TRBJ2-3, with TRBD2 identical over 7 bases. The germline V gene encodes CDR1 SGHTA and CDR2 FQGNSA. The CDR3 totals 16 residues. V was pared by 3 bases and J by 5 bases, with 11 bases of the junction left unmatched. CDR3 sequence (DNA): TGTGCCAGCAGCTTTAGCGGGCGGGGAACGGGAGATACGCAGTATTTT. Translating gives CASSFSGRGTGDTQYF.